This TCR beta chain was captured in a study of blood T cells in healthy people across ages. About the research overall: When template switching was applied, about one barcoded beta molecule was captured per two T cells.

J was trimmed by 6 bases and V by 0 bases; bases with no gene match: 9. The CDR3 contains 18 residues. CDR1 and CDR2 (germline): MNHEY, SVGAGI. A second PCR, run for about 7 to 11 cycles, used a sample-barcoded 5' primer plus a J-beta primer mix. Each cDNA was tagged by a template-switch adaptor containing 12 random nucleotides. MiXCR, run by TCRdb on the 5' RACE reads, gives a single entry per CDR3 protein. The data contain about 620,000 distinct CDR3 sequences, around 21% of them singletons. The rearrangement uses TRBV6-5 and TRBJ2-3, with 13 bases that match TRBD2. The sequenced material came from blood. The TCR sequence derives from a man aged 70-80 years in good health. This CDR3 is CASSYSGSTSGRLDTQYF. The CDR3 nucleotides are TGTGCCAGCAGTTACTCAGGATCGACTAGCGGGAGGCTGGATACGCAGTATTTT.